This T cell receptor (beta chain) originates from a study of cytomegalovirus exposure and HLA in healthy donors. Overall study results and limits: In an earlier analysis, most TCR beta V segments were productive about 90% or about 30% of the time. Whilst most TCR sequences proved rare, a subset of public TCRs occurred across many donors. The authors later found TCR association rates varying by HLA locus, with DRB1 most and HLA-C fewest.

In this sample, this clone turned up once. Its antigen is currently unknown. The CDR3 has 15 amino acids. The germline V gene encodes CDR1 LNHDA and CDR2 SQIVND (reference sequence). Trimming took 8 bases from V and 2 from J; bases not matched to a gene: 7. PCR was performed using 60 Vbeta and 13 Jbeta primers. Assay: immunoSEQ multiplex PCR; the TCRdb copy retains only in-frame clones and omits some. The table shows 95,000 to 150,000 clones, with around 66% occurring only once. Sample: PBMCs. The TCR was taken from a middle-aged woman in good health and CMV-seropositive. The chain uses TRBV19 and TRBJ2-3; 10 positions agree with TRBD1. The CDR3 region is CASAGTGVFTDTQYF. The DNA for the CDR3 is TGTGCCAGTGCCGGGACAGGGGTTTTCACAGATACGCAGTATTTT.